This T cell receptor (beta chain) was profiled in a study of blood T cell repertoires in COVID-19. The CDR3 spans 13 residues. Trimming shortened V by 5 bases and J by 10 bases, and 16 bases separated the two germline ends. CDR1 is SGHRS and CDR2 is YFSETQ in the germline V gene. Membership in each cohort depended on participant-reported clinical history. Resolution of symptoms, clearance, or two negative PCRs was present in recovered Cohort 3 donors. Methods used by the authors: Reference gene primer amplification gave estimated nucleated cell counts. Data came from immunoSEQ multiplex PCR; TCRdb stores just in-frame clones and leaves some out. The V and J calls and clone size were taken over from that table, and D and trimming were inferred from the DNA. The sample shows around 430,000 clones, 85% to 90% of them seen only once.

The clonotype originates from a woman between 45 and 65 years old who had recovered from COVID-19. The sample consisted of PBMCs or T cells enriched from blood (not recorded which). This rearrangement joins TRBV5-1 to TRBJ2-1; the D gene is possibly TRBD2 (5 bases). CDR3 sequence (DNA): TGCGCCAGCAGTCGGACTGGCCCCCGCGAGCAGTTCTTC. It codes for CASSRTGPREQFF.